The text below deals with one T cell receptor (beta chain). This clonotype was detected a few times. Its cognate antigen has yet to be identified. No much larger clonotype is one base removed from it; base qualities were not supplied. The germline V gene (reference sequence) provides CDR1 SEHNR and CDR2 FQNEAQ. Taken from cysteine to phenylalanine, the CDR3 has 10 residues. This entry keeps only the CDR3 DNA: 30 bases, framed from base 1. At the junction V is shortened by 5 bases and J by 11 bases, with 7 bases in between. The entry originates in a study of early T cells in non-severe SARS-CoV-2 infection (dated by TCRdb to about 2021). Notes on the research overall: Because TCR sequencing relied on bulk RNA taken from unsorted whole blood, pairing of alpha and beta chains was not possible.

Beyond this particular receptor, the publication reports: VDJdb matching was skewed toward anti-spike CD8 responses, so virus-specific expansions were likely underestimated and private and CD4 specificities were missed.

The method was 5' RACE. TCRdb shows the sequencer as NextSeq 500. The TCR library protocol attached unique molecular identifiers to individual cDNA molecules to correct for sequencing error and PCR bias. Both TCR alpha and beta chains were sequenced, and tight co-correlation was observed between alpha and beta sequence abundances in each sample. Per the source publication's procedure: Decombinator V4 was used to annotate TCR sequences for V gene, J gene and CDR3. Expanded TCRs were defined as changing significantly between any two time points under a Poisson model with p below 0.0001. TCR abundances were normalised to the total number of TCRs sequenced per sample and expressed as counts per million. TRAV1-2 paired with TRAJ12, TRAJ20 or TRAJ33 defined MAIT TCRs, while TRAV10 paired with TRAJ18 defined iNKT TCRs. VDJdb, accessed 1 November 2021, was searched for CMV, EBV and SARS-CoV-2 annotated TCRs, excluding TCRs annotated for multiple antigens. TCRdb trimmed the raw reads at Q25, called clones with MiXCR and kept productive beta chains. Duplicate CDR3 protein sequences are folded into a single record with the most common DNA and genes. TCRdb, not the original authors, processed these V and J calls. The sample table records roughly 32,000 distinct CDR3 sequences; 8% to 9.5% of these occur just once. The leading ten clones occupy less than 15% of the sample.

A case-control design nested within a healthcare worker cohort in London, UK, was used, with weekly nasopharyngeal swab PCR tests and blood sampling performed. Healthcare workers were recruited between 23 and 31 March 2020, during the week of the UK lockdown, and were followed weekly for up to roughly 16 weeks. Recombination joined TRBV7-9 with TRBJ2-4; the D gene cannot be resolved reliably. The sample taken for sequencing was whole blood. The source is an adult who was a healthcare worker with PCR-confirmed SARS-CoV-2 infection or an uninfected control (not recorded which). At the DNA level, the sequence is TGTGCCAGCAGCGGGTCATTTCAGTACTTC. Its translation is CASSGSFQYF.